This paragraph reports one T cell receptor (beta chain). No antigen is known for it. Being one base from a much bigger clone, this may be a read error. The data originate from a study of tumor-infiltrating lymphocytes in primary liver carcinoma. Whole-study context: Male and female patients aged 30 to 69 years made up the cohort. Sequencing of the samples generated roughly 3.5 to 8 million productive TCRbeta reads, with similar yields across tissue types.

A constant-region primer primed TCR beta cDNA synthesis from 400 to 550 ng of total RNA. Libraries of TCR beta came from three nested multiplex PCR rounds with slightly modified ARM-PCR. The first two PCR rounds used TRBV1-TRBV30 primers with a Cbeta primer, around 10 cycles each. Using its own MiXCR run on the multiplex PCR reads, TCRdb lists one record per CDR3 protein. The table includes fewer than 350,000 distinct CDR3 sequences, 55% to 65% detected once. The study extracted blood RNA from unsorted whole blood and also extracted germline DNA. An approximately 3.7-milliliter peripheral blood sample was collected before surgery. Notes on the study in general: Significantly larger top-250-clone fractions were found in tumors than in blood (p = 0.039).

In germline, CDR1 is MNHEY, CDR2 SVGAGI. There are 14 residues in the CDR3. The source is a middle-aged man with primary liver carcinoma and hepatitis B virus infection. This chain connects TRBV6-5 to TRBJ1-2; 7 nucleotides match TRBD1. Sequenced material: peripheral blood. The CDR3 DNA is TGTGTCAGCACCTCGAGAGGGGGCGGAAGAGGCTACACCTTC. Its translation: CVSTSRGGGRGYTF.